Listed below are T cell receptor beta chains from one sample, sequenced in a study of T cells after yellow fever vaccination. TCRdb processed the 5' RACE reads anew with MiXCR; each CDR3 protein has one entry. The sample includes approximately 350,000 distinct CDR3 sequences, more than 9% of them seen just once. The sequencing used PBMCs, collected on the day of the first yellow fever vaccination. These receptors originate from a man aged 18-30 years who received the YFV17D yellow fever vaccine. The CDR3 runs from the conserved cysteine through the conserved F or W. A D gene is named only where the DNA matches it firmly. Size is stated for part of the rows, as once, few or many counts, or as a class when the clone is expanded.

d_gene,j_gene,abundance,v_gene,CDR3aa,CDR3nt
-,TRBJ1-6,-,TRBV4-3,CASSQEARGNNSPLHF,TGCGCCAGCAGCCAAGAAGCCAGGGGAAATAATTCACCCCTCCACTTT
TRBD2,TRBJ2-2,few,TRBV29-1,CSATRGVTGELFF,TGCAGCGCAACGCGGGGGGTAACCGGGGAGCTGTTTTTT
-,TRBJ2-5,-,TRBV24-1,CATSDGGYQETQYF,TGTGCCACCAGTGACGGAGGGTACCAAGAGACCCAGTACTTC
-,TRBJ1-1,-,TRBV7-2,CASSNDPGNTEAFF,TGTGCCAGCAGCAACGACCCAGGGAACACTGAAGCTTTCTTT
-,TRBJ1-5,-,TRBV18,CARPQCNQPQHF,TGTGCCAGGCCACAATGTAATCAGCCCCAGCATTTT
-,TRBJ1-1,many,TRBV5-1,CASSLNGDWTEAFF,TGCGCCAGCAGCTTAAACGGGGATTGGACTGAAGCTTTCTTT
-,TRBJ2-1,-,TRBV4-1,CASSPFGASDNEQFF,TGCGCCAGCAGCCCGTTCGGGGCGTCGGACAATGAGCAGTTCTTC
-,TRBJ2-7,few,TRBV5-4,CASSLSGPLDEQYF,TGTGCCAGCAGCTTGTCAGGCCCCCTGGACGAGCAGTACTTC
-,TRBJ1-1,-,TRBV7-2,CASSLYRAANTEAFF,TGTGCCAGCAGCTTATATAGGGCAGCAAACACTGAAGCTTTCTTT
TRBD1,TRBJ2-1,-,TRBV24-1,CATSDPRDRGYNEQFF,TGTGCCACCAGTGACCCCCGGGACAGAGGCTACAATGAGCAGTTCTTC
-,TRBJ2-2,-,TRBV2,CASSYLSEGSGELFF,TGTGCCAGCAGTTATCTCTCTGAGGGCTCCGGGGAGCTGTTTTTT
-,TRBJ2-5,-,TRBV5-1,CASSHLAGQETQYF,TGCGCCAGCAGCCACCTGGCGGGCCAAGAGACCCAGTACTTC
TRBD1,TRBJ2-7,-,TRBV10-3,CAIWDRGNEQYF,TGTGCCATCTGGGACAGGGGGAACGAGCAGTACTTC